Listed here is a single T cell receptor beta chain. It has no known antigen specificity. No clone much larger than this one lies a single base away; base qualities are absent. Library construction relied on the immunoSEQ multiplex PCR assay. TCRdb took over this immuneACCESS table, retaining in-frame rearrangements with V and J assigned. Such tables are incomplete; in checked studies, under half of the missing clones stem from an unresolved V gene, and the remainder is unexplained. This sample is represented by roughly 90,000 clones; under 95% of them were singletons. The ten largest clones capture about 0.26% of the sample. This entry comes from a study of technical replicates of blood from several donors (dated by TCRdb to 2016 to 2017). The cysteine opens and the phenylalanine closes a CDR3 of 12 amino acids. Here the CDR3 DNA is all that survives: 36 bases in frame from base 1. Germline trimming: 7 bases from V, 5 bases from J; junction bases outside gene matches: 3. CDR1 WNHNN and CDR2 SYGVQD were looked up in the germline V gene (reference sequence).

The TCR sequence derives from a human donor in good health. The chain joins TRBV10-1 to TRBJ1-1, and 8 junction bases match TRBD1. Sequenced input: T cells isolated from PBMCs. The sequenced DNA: TGCGCCAGCAACGGACAGGGAACTGAAGCTTTCTTT. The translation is CASNGQGTEAFF.